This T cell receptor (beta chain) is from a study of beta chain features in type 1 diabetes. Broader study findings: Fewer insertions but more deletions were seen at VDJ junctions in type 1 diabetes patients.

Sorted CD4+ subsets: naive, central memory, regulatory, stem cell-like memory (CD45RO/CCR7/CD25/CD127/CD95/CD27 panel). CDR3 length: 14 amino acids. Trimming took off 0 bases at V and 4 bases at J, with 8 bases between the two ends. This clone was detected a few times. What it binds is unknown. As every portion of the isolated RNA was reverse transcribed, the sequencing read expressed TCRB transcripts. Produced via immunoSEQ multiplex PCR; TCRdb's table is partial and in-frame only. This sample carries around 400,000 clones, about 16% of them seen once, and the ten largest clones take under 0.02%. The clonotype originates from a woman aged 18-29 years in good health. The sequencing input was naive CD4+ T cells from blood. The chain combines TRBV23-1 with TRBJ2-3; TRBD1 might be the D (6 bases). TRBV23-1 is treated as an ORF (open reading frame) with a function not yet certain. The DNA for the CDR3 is TGCGCCAGCAGTCAATCACAGGGCGCAGATACGCAGTATTTT. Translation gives CASSQSQGADTQYF.